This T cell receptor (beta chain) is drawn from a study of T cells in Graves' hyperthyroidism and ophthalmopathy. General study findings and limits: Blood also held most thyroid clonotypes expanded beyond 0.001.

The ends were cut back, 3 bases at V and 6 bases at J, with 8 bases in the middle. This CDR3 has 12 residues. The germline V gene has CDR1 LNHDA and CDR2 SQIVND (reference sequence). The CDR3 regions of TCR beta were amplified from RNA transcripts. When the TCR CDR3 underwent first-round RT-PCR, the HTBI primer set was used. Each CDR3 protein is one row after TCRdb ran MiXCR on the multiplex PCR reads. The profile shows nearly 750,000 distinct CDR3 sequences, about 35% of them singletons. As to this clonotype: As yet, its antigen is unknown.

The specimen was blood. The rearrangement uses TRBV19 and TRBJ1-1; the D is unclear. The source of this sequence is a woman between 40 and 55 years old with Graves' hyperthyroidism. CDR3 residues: CASSISGPEAFF. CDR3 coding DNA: TGTGCCAGTAGTATTTCAGGCCCTGAAGCTTTCTTT.